These 26 T cell receptor beta chains came from one sample sequenced in a study of OX40 agonist ivuxolimab in advanced cancers. Here immunoSEQ multiplex PCR was the method, and the copy in TCRdb shows in-frame clones only, minus some. Among 80,000 to 100,000 clones, approximately 87% were seen once, and the ten largest hold around 5.5%. The sequences come from CD4+ or CD8+ T cells sorted from blood, collected in a trial of the OX40 agonist ivuxolimab. The receptors come from an adult with an advanced solid tumor such as melanoma, head and neck, liver or kidney cancer.

The chain employs TRBV30 and TRBJ2-7; 9 bases fit TRBD1. Germline CDR1 is GTSNPN and CDR2 is SVGIG (reference sequence). This CDR3 region has 14 residues. After removal of 1 base from V and 2 bases from J, the junction contained 3 bases not matched to a gene. Here the CDR3 DNA reads TGTGCCTGGAGTGGCGGACAGGGGCCCTACGAGCAGTACTTC. Translated: CAWSGGQGPYEQYF.

The rearrangement uses TRBV11-2 and TRBJ2-1, with D hard to call. CDR3 length: 14 amino acids. The V gene's germline CDR1 is SGHAT and CDR2 FQNNGV. V was shortened by 3 bases and J by 8 bases, with 14 bases between the two germline ends. The CDR3 nucleotides read TGTGCCAGCAGCTTTCTTACCGGGCTTGATGAGCAGTTCTTC. Encoded protein: CASSFLTGLDEQFF. Complete variable domain (other parts from reference TRBV11-2 and TRBJ2-1): EAGVAQSPRYKIIEKRQSVAFWCNPISGHATLYWYQQILGQGPKLLIQFQNNGVVDDSQLPKDRFSAERLKGVDSTLKIQPAKLEDSAVYLCASSFLTGLDEQFFGPGTRLTVL.

This clone was seen only once. The chain has TRBV4-1 and TRBJ1-1, with 7 nucleotides matching TRBD1. The V gene end was trimmed by 3 bases and the J gene end by 2 bases; junction bases not matched to a gene: 9. Germline V gives CDR1 MGHRA, CDR2 YSYEKL. This CDR3 is built from 16 residues. The chain's CDR3 is CASSHRIRDSNTEAFF. CDR3 DNA: TGCGCCAGCAGCCATCGAATCCGGGACAGTAACACTGAAGCTTTCTTT.

The chain combines TRBV18 with TRBJ1-2; TRBD1 aligns across 9 bases. The CDR3 consists of 13 residues. J gave up 3 bases and V 6 bases, and 2 bases lay outside the gene matches. Germline values: CDR1 KGHSH, CDR2 LQKENI. CDR3 in amino acids: CASSWDRDYGYTF. CDR3 sequence (DNA): TGTGCCAGCTCTTGGGACAGGGACTATGGCTACACCTTC.

V usage is TRBV12-5 and J usage is TRBJ1-1, with D maybe TRBD1 (5 bases). The CDR3 length is 14 residues. The germline gives CDR1 LGHNT, CDR2 FRNRAP. The germline V and J ends were trimmed by 6 bases and 3 bases, with 14 bases remaining between them. The DNA of the CDR3 is TGTGCTAGTGGAGGGACGGCGGGCGACACTGAAGCTTTCTTT. This codes for CASGGTAGDTEAFF.

CDR3 residues: CASSSLAGGLSTDTQYF. The CDR3 DNA sequence: TGCGCCAGCAGTTCTTTAGCGGGGGGGCTTAGCACAGATACGCAGTATTTT. The gene calls are TRBV10-2 and TRBJ2-3, with TRBD2 matching over 11 bases. Trimming removed 5 bases from V and 0 bases from J; junction bases left unmatched: 7. The V gene's germline CDR1 is WSHSY and CDR2 SAAADI. CDR3 size: 17 residues.

The chain carries TRBV6-5 and TRBJ1-2; tentative D call: TRBD1 (5 bases). CDR3 length: 15 amino acids. V lost 4 bases, J lost 5 bases, and 17 bases lay in between. In germline, CDR1 is MNHEY, CDR2 SVGAGI. The CDR3 DNA sequence: TGTGCCAGCAGTTTGGAAAGGGACCCTAGGTATGGCTACACCTTC. Protein product: CASSLERDPRYGYTF.

This clone was seen a few times. The CDR3 DNA sequence: TGCGCCAGCAATCGAGGACAGGGGAGCACTGAAGCTTTCTTT. Its protein is CASNRGQGSTEAFF. This chain joins TRBV10-1 and TRBJ1-1, with 9 bases identical to TRBD1. The germline gives CDR1 WNHNN, CDR2 SYGVQD (reference sequence). V dropped 7 bases and J dropped 4; count of bases not matched to a gene: 7. This CDR3 is 14 amino acids long.

The chain employs TRBV19 and TRBJ2-5; D gene uncertain. V dropped 4 bases and J dropped 4 bases, with 10 bases sitting between them. The CDR3 totals 13 residues. Germline assignment: CDR1 LNHDA and CDR2 SQIVND (reference sequence). This CDR3 is CASSSASPETQYF. Here the CDR3 DNA reads TGTGCCAGTAGTAGTGCGAGCCCAGAGACCCAGTACTTC.

The rearrangement joins TRBV29-1 to TRBJ1-3; the match to TRBD1 covers 9 bases. Trimming took 4 bases from V and 0 from J; bases not matched to a gene: 1. CDR1 is SQVTM, CDR2 ANQGSEA, per germline. The CDR3 has 14 amino acids. CDR3 sequence reads: CSVGQGVSGNTIYF. CDR3 coding DNA: TGCAGCGTTGGACAGGGGGTCTCTGGAAACACCATATATTTT.

J is TRBJ1-2 and V is TRBV5-1, with D unclear. The germline V and J ends were trimmed by 0 bases and 3 bases, with 15 bases remaining between them. From germline, CDR1 is SGHRS and CDR2 YFSETQ. This CDR3 has 16 amino acids. Written as DNA, the CDR3 is TGCGCCAGCAGCTTGGAAGAGGGCAGGAGATACTATGGCTACACCTTC. It is translated as CASSLEEGRRYYGYTF. The entire variable domain, with the rest obtained from reference TRBV5-1 and TRBJ1-2, is as follows: KAGVTQTPRYLIKTRGQQVTLSCSPISGHRSVSWYQQTPGQGLQFLFEYFSETQRNKGNFPGRFSGRQFSNSRSEMNVSTLELGDSALYLCASSLEEGRRYYGYTFGSGTRLTVV.

This rearrangement joins TRBV27 to TRBJ1-5; possibly TRBD1 for D (5 bases). Trimming cost V 5 bases and J 6 bases, with 11 bases left between them. This CDR3 is 13 amino acids long. Germline V CDR1 and CDR2: MNHEY, SMNVEV (reference sequence). The CDR3 DNA sequence: TGTGCCAGCAGTCCCCCCGGGGGTCAGCCCCAGCATTTT. Protein product: CASSPPGGQPQHF.

The J gene is TRBJ2-1, the V gene TRBV9; D not resolved. V was trimmed by 0 bases and J by 3 bases, leaving 7 bases between them. CDR1 is SGDLS, CDR2 YYNGEE, per germline. CDR3 length equals 14 residues. Here the CDR3 DNA reads TGTGCCAGCAGCGTAGTCGAGAGCTACAATGAGCAGTTCTTC. Translated, it gives CASSVVESYNEQFF.

The chain employs TRBV5-1 and TRBJ1-2; the D gene is possibly TRBD1 (6 bases). Germline CDR1 is SGHRS and CDR2 is YFSETQ. V was pared by 6 bases and J by 4 bases, with 13 bases between. The CDR3 spans 13 residues. The CDR3, as DNA: TGCGCCAGCACCGCAGGACAGTCCTATGGCTACACCTTC. It is translated as CASTAGQSYGYTF.

The rearrangement links TRBV30 to TRBJ1-5, with 8 bases identical to TRBD1. CDR1 is GTSNPN, CDR2 SVGIG, per germline (reference sequence). Unmatched junction bases numbered 4, after V lost 4 bases and J lost 5 bases. This CDR3 is built from 13 residues. CDR3 in DNA: TGTGCCTGGAATCAGGGGGCATATCAGCCCCAGCATTTT. Translated, it gives CAWNQGAYQPQHF.

V gene TRBV2 combines with J gene TRBJ2-2; TRBD1 matches at 11 bases. Germline V lookup: CDR1 SNHLY, CDR2 FYNNEI. The CDR3 extends over 15 amino acids. The junction had 6 bases not matched to a gene; V was cut back by 8 bases and J by 4 bases. For the CDR3, the DNA is TGTGCCAGCGGTGGACAGGGGGCGCCCACCGGGGAGCTGTTTTTT. This encodes CASGGQGAPTGELFF.

This clone was seen once. The chain links TRBV7-2 to TRBJ2-5; D possibly corresponds to TRBD1 (6 bases). Trimming stripped 8 bases from V and 3 bases from J, with 16 bases between. The CDR3 sequence is 14 residues long. The germline CDR1 and CDR2 sequences are SGHTA and FQGNSA. CDR3 residues: CASSIQGGEETQYF. CDR3 sequence (DNA): TGTGCCAGCTCCATACAGGGTGGAGAAGAGACCCAGTACTTC.

The chain combines TRBV6-1 with TRBJ1-2, with 7 bases fitting TRBD1. V trimming: 6 bases; J trimming: 7 bases; junction bases outside the gene matches: 11. The CDR3 length is 14 residues. Per the germline V gene, CDR1 is MNHNS and CDR2 is SASEGT. The CDR3 spells CASRREGAIGGYTF. CDR3 nucleotide sequence: TGTGCCAGCAGACGGGAGGGGGCAATTGGTGGCTACACCTTC.

V is TRBV9 and J is TRBJ2-7; D possibly corresponds to TRBD2 (5 bases). The CDR3 has 14 residues. With 4 bases removed from V and 0 bases from J, the gap between germline ends came to 11 bases. Germline V gives CDR1 SGDLS, CDR2 YYNGEE. The CDR3 coding sequence is TGTGCCAGCAGCCCACTAGAAGGCTCCTACGAGCAGTACTTC. Translating gives CASSPLEGSYEQYF.

This chain uses TRBV11-2 with TRBJ2-4; 9 nucleotides match TRBD2. The CDR3 covers 16 residues. The J segment lost 5 bases and the V segment lost 0 bases, leaving 5 bases of the junction unmatched. The germline CDR1 and CDR2 sequences are SGHAT and FQNNGV. The CDR3 region is CASSLDYRLAENIQYF. In DNA, the CDR3 is TGTGCCAGCAGCTTAGATTACCGACTAGCGGAAAACATTCAGTACTTC.

The chain couples TRBV30 to TRBJ1-1, with 9 bases identical to TRBD1. CDR1 is GTSNPN, CDR2 SVGIG, per germline (reference sequence). The J segment lost 1 base and the V segment lost 0 bases, leaving 9 bases of the junction unmatched. This CDR3 is built from 17 residues. CDR3 sequence (DNA): TGTGCCTGGAGTGTAAGAAGGGGGGGACAGGGGAACACTGAAGCTTTCTTT. It codes for CAWSVRRGGQGNTEAFF.

The genes are TRBV18 and TRBJ2-7; D is uncertain. CDR3 length equals 13 residues. Trimming took 6 bases from V and 2 from J, leaving 11 bases between them. The V gene's germline CDR1 is KGHSH and CDR2 LQKENI. CDR3 sequence: CASSPGGTYEQYF. CDR3 sequence (DNA): TGTGCCAGCTCCCCGGGTGGCACCTACGAGCAGTACTTC.

This clone was recorded only once. This chain uses TRBV10-3 with TRBJ2-1; maybe TRBD2 (6 bases). This CDR3 has 14 residues. V lost 6 bases to trimming and J lost 10 bases, with 19 bases between them. Germline lookup yields CDR1 ENHRY and CDR2 SYGVKD. The DNA for the CDR3 is TGTGCCATCAGCCAAAGGGAGGTCTTTTCGGAGCAGTTCTTC. Residues: CAISQREVFSEQFF.

The chain joins TRBV7-9 to TRBJ2-7; 10 positions match TRBD1. Germline V gives CDR1 SEHNR, CDR2 FQNEAQ (reference sequence). CDR3 length: 15 residues. Trimming took 6 bases from V and 6 from J; bases not matched to a gene: 11. CDR3 sequence (DNA): TGTGCCAGCAGTTTACCGGGACAGGGGAAATTCGAGCAGTACTTC. Translation gives CASSLPGQGKFEQYF.

The gene calls are TRBV5-1 and TRBJ1-2; 7 bases are shared with TRBD1. J gave up 3 bases and V 0 bases, and 5 bases lay outside the gene matches. Germline V gene lookup returns CDR1 SGHRS and CDR2 YFSETQ. The CDR3 sequence is 15 residues long. Written as DNA, the CDR3 is TGCGCCAGCAGCTTGGTCGGGACAGCCGACTATGGCTACACCTTC. Protein: CASSLVGTADYGYTF.

The chain joins TRBV14 to TRBJ2-5; 12 nucleotides align to TRBD1. The J call may be incorrect, as the DNA end agrees better with TRBJ2-7. The CDR3 totals 23 residues. Germline V gives CDR1 SGHDN, CDR2 FVKESK. CDR3 nucleotide sequence: TGTGCCAGCAGCATCTCCCGGATCTCGAGTTTGGGGCAACCGGGACAGGGGGCTTACGAGCAGTACTTC. Its translation is CASSISRISSLGQPGQGAYEQYF.